This T cell receptor beta chain was identified during a study of blood T cells in healthy people across ages. The germline CDR1 and CDR2 sequences are MNHEY and SVGEGT. Trimming cost V 7 bases and J 3 bases, with 16 bases left between them. The CDR3 is made up of 14 amino acids. Study-wide points: More naive CD4+ cells and higher diversity were found in long-lived than in aged donors. Older age coincided with a roughly linear decline in TCR beta diversity per million T cells.

With a J-beta primer mix and a sample-barcoded 5' primer, a second PCR ran roughly 6 to 11 cycles. TCRdb reanalysed the 5' RACE reads using MiXCR and keeps one entry per CDR3 protein. The repertoire includes 1 million or so distinct CDR3 sequences, under 30% of them detected once, and 0.65% to 0.95% sits in the top ten. Points on this clonotype: Its target is unknown. No conserved phenylalanine or tryptophan ends this CDR3, so it is likely a read error.

These sequences were also reported in another study, on T cells of mothers and their children. That investigation notes: Primer M1S, used in the second PCR, introduced sample barcodes and 2-4 random nucleotides.

This receptor was taken from a girl between 2 and 10 years old in good health. V is TRBV6-2 or TRBV6-3 and J is TRBJ2-7; no firm D call. Input material: blood. The CDR3 loop is CASIPGGRVYEQYL. The CDR3 region has the DNA TGTGCCAGCATTCCGGGTGGGCGAGTCTACGAGCAGTACCTC.